One sample yielded the 30 T cell receptor delta chains listed below, sequenced in a study of γδ T cells in repeated Plasmodium falciparum infection. TCRdb reran clone calling via CATT on the multiplex PCR reads. The repertoire has around 82,000 delta-chain clones, roughly 1.4% of them found once; the top ten carry about 10%. Bulk repertoires came from Vgamma9/Vdelta2+ or Vdelta2-negative gammadelta T cells flow-sorted from PBMC. The sequencing sample was made of gamma-delta T cells from blood. The receptors were gathered from a pool of human donors (malaria-infected and uninfected, not separated).

This clone came up a few times. This DNA translates differently at residue 17 from the TCRdb protein, which is that of a much larger clone; a read error is likely, and the protein shown is the DNA's own translation. V gene TRDV1 combines with J gene TRDJ1; TRDD3 agrees at 13 bases. The J gene is not listed in TCRdb, so it was assigned here from a DNA match to germline. CDR1 and CDR2 (germline): TSWWSYY, QGS. V shed 1 base, J shed 1 base, and the junction held 21 bases outside the gene matches. The CDR3 runs to 23 residues. CDR3: CALGEQPCTGGYADVLCTDKLIF. CDR3 in DNA: TGTGCTCTTGGGGAACAGCCTTGTACTGGGGGATACGCTGATGTGCTGTGCACCGATAAACTCATCTTT.

This clone occurred a few times. The likely explanation is a read error, given a far larger clone one base away. Other DNA variants within this sample encode the same CDR3. The V call is TRDV1, the J call TRDJ1; TRDD3 matches at 12 bases. TCRdb supplies no J gene; here it was assigned by aligning the nucleotide sequence to germline. V lost 2 bases and J lost 0; bases outside the gene matches: 34. There are 27 residues in the CDR3. Germline-derived CDR1 and CDR2 are TSWWSYY and QGS. The CDR3 DNA reads as TGTGCTCTTGGGGAAATTTGGGGTGCGTCCTACCCTCAGTACTGGGGGATACATCGTTGTGACACCGATAAACTCATCTTT. It is translated as CALGEIWGASYPQYWGIHRCDTDKLIF.

In regard to this clone: One base separates it from a far larger clone, so it is likely a read error. Other nucleotide sequences from this sample produce the same CDR3. This rearrangement joins TRDV2 to TRDJ1, with 8 bases aligning to TRDD3. Assignment of the J gene here rests on matching the DNA to germline, because TCRdb gives none. This CDR3 contains 15 residues. The germline V gene has CDR1 GEAIGNYY and CDR2 EKD. J lost 0 bases, V lost 4 bases, and 6 bases had no gene match. CDR3 residues: CACEHWGLYTDKLIF. As DNA, the CDR3 is TGTGCCTGTGAGCACTGGGGGTTGTACACCGATAAACTCATCTTT.

This clone has only a few counts. The translation of this DNA and the TCRdb protein of a much larger clone differ at residue 7, probably owing to a read error; the protein shown here is translated from the DNA. The V and J genes are TRDV2 and TRDJ1; 8 bases align to TRDD3. No J gene was available from TCRdb, and it was assigned here by a germline match of the DNA. The CDR3 spans 22 residues. Germline V gene sequence: CDR1 GEAIGNYY, CDR2 EKD. Losses at the gene ends were 0 bases for V and 0 bases for J; bases not matched to a gene: 23. The CDR3 coding sequence is TGTGCCTGTGACACCGACGGAGGAAGTCAGAGTACTGGGGGGGCCTACACCGATAAACTCATCTTT. This encodes CACDTDGGSQSTGGAYTDKLIF.

Worth noting for this clone: The mismatch at residue 15 between this DNA's translation and the TCRdb protein of a much larger clone likely reflects a read error; the protein shown is translated from the DNA. This sample also contains other DNA sequences that code for the same CDR3. V and J are TRDV2 and TRDJ1; 12 bases fit TRDD3. Germline assignment: CDR1 GEAIGNYY and CDR2 EKD. The CDR3 contains 19 residues. V lost 3 bases, J lost 8 bases, and 21 bases stayed unmatched. The DNA for the CDR3 is TGTGCCTGTGACCCGCTTCCTACCTTACGACTGGGGGATACCGCAAAACTCATCTTT. Translation gives CACDPLPTLRLGDTAKLIF.

This clone was detected many times. This chain connects TRDV3 to TRDJ1; 9 bases match TRDD3. The V gene end was trimmed by 4 bases and the J gene end by 0 bases; junction bases not matched to a gene: 24. Germline CDR1 TVYSNPD, CDR2 GDNSRS (reference sequence). This CDR3 region has 20 residues. The CDR3 DNA sequence: TGTGCCTCCTTTCCTATACACTTACTGGGGGAACATATATACACCGATAAACTCATCTTT. Translation gives CASFPIHLLGEHIYTDKLIF. The whole variable domain, remainder taken from reference TRDV3 and TRDJ1, is CDKVTQSSPDQTVASGSEVVLLCTYDTVYSNPDLFWYRIRPDYSFQFVFYGDNSRSEGADFTQGRFSVKHILTQKAFHLVISPVRTEDSATYYCASFPIHLLGEHIYTDKLIFGKGTRVTVEP.

This clone occurred a few times. A read error is the likely source, as a far larger clone sits one nucleotide away. CDR3 residues: CALGELPLKSGGYYPGGKYTDKLIF. CDR3 DNA: TGTGCCCTTGGGGAACTACCCCTAAAGTCTGGGGGATACTACCCTGGGGGAAAGTACACCGATAAACTCATCTTT. The chain combines TRDV1 with TRDJ1; 11 bases map to TRDD3. TCRdb carries no J gene annotation; the J gene was assigned here by matching the DNA with germline. Germline CDR1 reads TSWWSYY; CDR2 reads QGS. The CDR3 runs to 25 residues.

On this clone: A much bigger clone sits one base away, suggesting this may be a read error. No J gene was named, though the V gene is TRDV1; no DNA check was done on the table's D call, TRDD3. Germline CDR1 is TSWWSYY and CDR2 is QGS. The CDR3 is made up of 16 amino acids. The CDR3 bases are TGTGCTCTTGGGGAACTACCGGGGATTACTACCGATAAACTCATCTTC. Its translation: CALGELPGITTDKLIF.

On this clone itself: The mismatch at residue 5 between this DNA's translation and the TCRdb protein of a much larger clone likely reflects a read error; the protein shown is translated from the DNA. The chain combines TRDV2 with TRDJ2; D possibly matches TRDD1 or TRDD2 (5 bases each). The CDR3 extends over 18 amino acids. V was pared by 3 bases and J by 0 bases, with 19 bases between. Germline CDR1 is GEAIGNYY and CDR2 is EKD. The CDR3 DNA follows: TGTGCCTGTGACGCCGTGGGAAATCCTTCTGCTTTGACAGCACAACTCTTCTTT. Protein sequence: CACDAVGNPSALTAQLFF.

Worth noting for this clone: TCRdb assigns this DNA the protein of a much larger clone, which departs from its translation at residue 17; this likely reflects a read error, and the protein shown comes from translating the DNA. CDR3 amino acids: CALGELVDGFYWGIRMYDKLIF. The DNA of the CDR3 is TGTGCTCTTGGGGAACTAGTTGACGGATTTTACTGGGGGATACGCATGTACGATAAACTCATCTTT. This chain uses TRDV1 with TRDJ1, with 13 bases fitting TRDD3. TCRdb leaves out the J gene; it was filled in here by matching the DNA to germline. From germline, CDR1 is TSWWSYY and CDR2 QGS. The CDR3 contains 22 residues. V dropped 0 bases and J dropped 4; count of bases not matched to a gene: 20.

Turning to this clone: This DNA translates differently at residue 6 from the TCRdb protein, which is that of a much larger clone; a read error is likely, and the protein shown is the DNA's own translation. The chain employs TRDV2 and TRDJ1; D might be TRDD3 (6 bases). Trimming stripped 3 bases from V and 7 bases from J, with 20 bases between. Germline loops: CDR1 GEAIGNYY, CDR2 EKD. CDR3 size: 15 residues. The CDR3 protein is CACDSCWGSIGKLIF. The DNA for the CDR3 is TGTGCCTGTGACTCTTGCTGGGGATCAATAGGTAAACTCATCTTT.

Details on this clone: TCRdb lists the protein of a much larger clone for this DNA, which differs at residue 17, so this is likely a read error; the protein given here is translated from the DNA itself. J is TRDJ1 and V is TRDV1; 9 bases align to TRDD2. Trimming took 1 base from V and 0 from J; bases not matched to a gene: 24. The CDR3 consists of 23 residues. Per germline, CDR1 TSWWSYY and CDR2 QGS. CDR3 sequence reads: CALGEHCCRPSYSYGGHTDKLIF. CDR3 bases: TGTGCTCTTGGGGAACATTGTTGTAGGCCTTCCTACTCCTACGGGGGACACACCGATAAACTCATCTTT.

Remarks on this clone: This likely came from a read error, as a far larger clone is one base away. The identical CDR3 is also encoded by other nucleotide sequences in the sample. This sequence joins TRDV1 and TRDJ1; perhaps D is TRDD2 or TRDD3 (8 bases each). No J segment appears in TCRdb, so it was assigned here by matching the sequence to germline. Germline CDR1 TSWWSYY, CDR2 QGS. This CDR3 has 23 amino acids. The CDR3 DNA is TGCGCTCTTGGGAGAACCAGGGCTTCCTACGTCCAACTGGGGGTTCTACACACCGATAAACTCATCTTT. The encoded protein is CALGRTRASYVQLGVLHTDKLIF.

This clone was seen more than once but under ten times. TCRdb's listed protein matches a much larger clone and diverges from this DNA's translation at residue 8, likely through a read error; the protein shown comes from the DNA. The CDR3 DNA is TGTGCTTATAGGAGCCCAGTAAGCCTTCCTATTACTGGGGGACGTTCTGTTTACACCGATAAACTCATCTTT. Translation gives CAYRSPVSLPITGGRSVYTDKLIF. The chain is built from TRAV38-2/DV8 and TRDJ1; weak D call: TRDD3 (9 bases). Here the J gene came from matching the DNA to germline, since TCRdb omits it. Per germline, CDR1 TSESDYY and CDR2 QEAYKQQN. This CDR3 has 24 amino acids. Trimming shortened V by 1 base and J by 0 bases, and 37 bases separated the two germline ends.

The chain combines TRDV1 with TRDJ1; 8 bases are a match to TRDD3. As TCRdb names no J gene, one was assigned here on the basis of a DNA match to germline. Per germline, CDR1 TSWWSYY and CDR2 QGS. CDR3 length: 18 amino acids. The J segment lost 3 bases and the V segment lost 7 bases, leaving 19 bases of the junction unmatched. CDR3 sequence reads: CALEDSPSGWGKADKLIF. The DNA of the CDR3 is TGTGCTCTTGAAGATTCTCCGTCGGGCTGGGGGAAGGCCGATAAACTCATCTTT.

With respect to this clone: TCRdb records a much larger clone's protein for this DNA, with a difference at residue 12 that likely arises from a read error; the protein given is the translation of the DNA. The chain joins TRDV2 to TRDJ1; TRDD3 matches 7 bases. Looked up from germline, CDR1 is GEAIGNYY and CDR2 is EKD. This CDR3 has 16 amino acids. J was trimmed by 8 bases and V by 1 base; bases with no gene match: 15. This CDR3 reads CACDTYLGLDTRKLIF. The DNA of the CDR3 is TGTGCCTGTGACACTTACTTAGGACTGGATACGAGGAAACTCATCTTT.

Worth noting for this clone: TCRdb's listed protein matches a much larger clone and diverges from this DNA's translation at residue 6, likely through a read error; the protein shown comes from the DNA. The CDR3 region has the DNA TGTGCTCTTGGGGTCCCCTACATTCTCGTACTGGGGGATACTATGTACACCGATAAACTCATCTTT. It is translated as CALGVPYILVLGDTMYTDKLIF. The chain recombines TRDV1 with TRDJ1; 12 nucleotides match TRDD3. The J gene, missing from TCRdb, was assigned here through DNA to germline matching. Germline assignment: CDR1 TSWWSYY and CDR2 QGS. J gave up 0 bases and V 4 bases, and 21 bases lay outside the gene matches. The CDR3 runs to 22 residues.

The sample holds many counts of this clone. The gene calls are TRDV1 and TRDJ1; 8 bases are shared with TRDD2. The CDR3 consists of 17 residues. Germline CDR1 is TSWWSYY and CDR2 is QGS. Losses at the gene ends were 4 bases for V and 0 bases for J; bases not matched to a gene: 10. The CDR3 sequence: CALGVPFLKGYTDKLIF. CDR3 DNA sequence: TGTGCTCTTGGGGTTCCCTTCCTAAAGGGATACACCGATAAACTCATCTTT.

In regard to this clone: For this DNA, TCRdb reports the protein of a much larger clone, which diverges at residue 13, most likely from a read error; the protein presented here is translated directly from the DNA. The chain couples TRDV1 to TRDJ1; TRDD2 is a possible D gene (6 bases). TCRdb lists no J gene, so it was determined here by aligning the DNA to germline. The V gene lost 5 bases and the J gene lost 0 bases, with 37 bases spanning the gap. This CDR3 is 23 amino acids long. The germline gives CDR1 TSWWSYY, CDR2 QGS. The CDR3 reads CALGSCAPTPWDRGPPYTDKLIF. CDR3 nucleotide sequence: TGTGCTCTTGGGTCCTGTGCTCCTACTCCTTGGGATCGGGGGCCACCCTACACCGATAAACTCATCTTT.

The sample holds a few counts of this clone. TCRdb pairs this DNA with a much larger clone's protein that differs at residue 4, likely a read error; the protein shown was translated from the DNA. The J gene is TRDJ1, the V gene TRDV2; D not certain. The J gene is not listed in TCRdb, so it was assigned here from a DNA match to germline. The CDR3 spans 17 residues. Germline CDR1 reads GEAIGNYY; CDR2 reads EKD. The CDR3 DNA sequence: TGTGCCTGTGCCACCGCCGGGGTTCTCCGGTACACCGATAAACTCATCTTT. Translated, it gives CACATAGVLRYTDKLIF.

There are a few counts of this clone. The protein that TCRdb holds for this DNA derives from a much larger clone and differs from the translated DNA at residue 12, which likely indicates a read error; the protein shown here is translated from the DNA. This chain connects TRDV2 to TRDJ1; D is undetermined. V shed 0 bases and J shed 3 bases, with 19 bases lying between them. The CDR3 has 17 amino acids. Germline V lookup: CDR1 GEAIGNYY, CDR2 EKD. CDR3 DNA sequence: TGTGCCTGTGACACCGCCGGGGTTCTCCGGTACCCCGATAAACTCATCTTT. This translates into CACDTAGVLRYPDKLIF.

A word on this clone: The translation of this DNA and the TCRdb protein of a much larger clone differ at residue 11, probably owing to a read error; the protein shown here is translated from the DNA. This chain links TRDV2 with TRDJ2; D not certain. The J gene was missing in TCRdb and was found by matching the end of the DNA to germline. The CDR3 consists of 17 residues. V lost 0 bases, J lost 4 bases, and 17 bases lay in between. CDR1 and CDR2 from the germline V gene are GEAIGNYY and EKD. In DNA form, the CDR3 reads TGTGCCTGTGACACCGGCCGGGCGTTAGCTTCGACAGCACAACTCTTCTTT. It is translated as CACDTGRALASTAQLFF.

Details on this clone: A far larger clone is a single base away, which makes a read error likely. At the DNA level, this CDR3 is encoded by other sequences in the same sample as well. The chain uses TRDV3 and TRDJ1; TRDD3 agrees at 13 bases. The J gene, not given by TCRdb, was assigned here from a germline match of the nucleotide sequence. The CDR3 has 19 residues. Germline loops: CDR1 TVYSNPD, CDR2 GDNSRS (reference sequence). V shed 1 base, J shed 4 bases, and the junction held 18 bases outside the gene matches. The CDR3 sequence: CAFITTGDWGIRYGDKLIF. In nucleotides, the CDR3 is TGTGCCTTTATTACTACGGGAGACTGGGGGATACGCTACGGCGATAAACTCATCTTT.

About this clone: At one boundary the junction diverges from the germline segment, which might be a read error. The V call is TRDV1, the J call TRDJ1, with 11 bases identical to TRDD3. No J gene is reported in TCRdb; it was inferred here by comparing the DNA with germline. This CDR3 is 19 amino acids long. The V gene's germline CDR1 is TSWWSYY and CDR2 QGS. The CDR3 loop is CSGEPRGILGDNRTDKLIF. CDR3 nucleotide sequence: TGCTCTGGGGAACCTCGTGGAATACTGGGGGATAATAGGACCGATAAACTCATCTTT.

This clone was picked up a small number of times. This DNA's translation and the protein TCRdb lists, from a much larger clone, do not match at residue 5, likely due to a read error; the protein shown is translated from the DNA. The rearrangement joins TRDV2 to TRDJ1; 9 bases fit TRDD3. TCRdb is silent on the J gene; assignment here came from matching the DNA to germline. Germline V gene sequence: CDR1 GEAIGNYY, CDR2 EKD. J was trimmed by 8 bases and V by 3 bases; bases with no gene match: 15. This CDR3 has 16 amino acids. The DNA of the CDR3 is TGTGCCTGTGACGCCGTCAGTACTGGGGGAGCGTCAAAACTCATCTTT. It specifies CACDAVSTGGASKLIF.

This clone was detected only a few times. A read error is likely here: a far larger clone is one base away. At the DNA level, this CDR3 is encoded by other sequences in the same sample as well. Here the CDR3 DNA reads TGTGCCTGTGAAAAAGGGGGTACTGGGGGATACGCGATAACCAGCTCTTGGGACACCCGACAGATGTTTTTC. This codes for CACEKGGTGGYAITSSWDTRQMFF. This chain joins TRDV2 and TRDJ3, with 13 bases fitting TRDD3. The J gene, left out of TCRdb, was set here by checking the DNA against germline. This CDR3 is 24 amino acids long. CDR1 is GEAIGNYY and CDR2 is EKD in the germline V gene. With 4 bases clipped from V and 4 bases from J, the junction kept 24 bases outside the gene matches.

As concerns this clone: This likely came from a read error, as a far larger clone is one base away. The sample contains more than one DNA sequence encoding this CDR3. The genes are TRDV1 and TRDJ1; the D gene is possibly TRDD3 (9 bases). The J gene is not listed in TCRdb, so it was assigned here from a DNA match to germline. CDR3 length equals 21 residues. Germline CDR1 TSWWSYY, CDR2 QGS. The CDR3, as DNA: TGTGCTCTTGGGGGGGCCTTCCTAAGCCGTACTGGGGGAAAGTACACCGACAAACTCATCTTT. Amino acid sequence: CALGGAFLSRTGGKYTDKLIF.

This clone was recorded many times. A much more abundant neighbour one base away suggests this may be a read error. The same CDR3 arises from other DNA sequences in this sample as well. J is TRDJ1 and V is TRDV1, with D unresolved. V shed 1 base and J shed 8 bases, with 14 bases lying between them. CDR3 length: 14 amino acids. CDR1 and CDR2 (germline): TSWWSYY, QGS. CDR3: CALGEPDPLLKLIF. The CDR3 nucleotides are TGTGCTCTTGGGGAACCTGATCCTTTGCTGAAACTCATCTTT.

This clone was detected a few times. The protein TCRdb lists belongs to a much larger clone and differs from this DNA's translation at residue 15, which points to a read error; the protein shown is made from the DNA. The V gene is given as TRDV3, and no J gene call is available; the table's D call TRDD3 went unverified against the DNA. The CDR3 is 16 amino acids. From germline, CDR1 is TVYSNPD and CDR2 GDNSRS (reference sequence). CDR3 sequence reads: CAFRGIRPWYTDKLTF. CDR3 bases: TGTGCCTTCCGGGGGATACGCCCTTGGTACACCGATAAACTCACCTTT.

In the case of this clone: The protein in TCRdb stems from a much larger clone and differs at residue 12 from this DNA's translation, likely a read error; here the protein is translated from the DNA. J is TRDJ1 and V is TRDV1, with 10 bases lining up with TRDD3. The J gene, not given by TCRdb, was assigned here from a germline match of the nucleotide sequence. The CDR3 covers 16 residues. CDR1 and CDR2 from the germline V gene are TSWWSYY and QGS. Trimming cost V 6 bases and J 6 bases; bases outside gene matches: 13. CDR3 amino acids: CALGPRGGYGPNKLIF. CDR3 in DNA: TGTGCTCTTGGACCCCGAGGGGGATACGGGCCCAATAAACTCATCTTT.